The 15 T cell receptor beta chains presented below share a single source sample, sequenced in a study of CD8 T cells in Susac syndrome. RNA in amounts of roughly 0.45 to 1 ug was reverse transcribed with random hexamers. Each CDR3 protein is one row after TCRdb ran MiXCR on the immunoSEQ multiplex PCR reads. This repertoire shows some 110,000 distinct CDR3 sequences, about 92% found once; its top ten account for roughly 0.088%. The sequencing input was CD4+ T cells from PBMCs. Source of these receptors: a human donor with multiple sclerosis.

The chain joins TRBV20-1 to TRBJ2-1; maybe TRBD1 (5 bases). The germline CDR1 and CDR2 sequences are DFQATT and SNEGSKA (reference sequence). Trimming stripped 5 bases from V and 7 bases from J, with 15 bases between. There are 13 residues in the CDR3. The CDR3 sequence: CSALKGSANEQFF. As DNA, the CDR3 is TGCAGTGCTCTTAAGGGGTCGGCGAATGAGCAGTTCTTC.

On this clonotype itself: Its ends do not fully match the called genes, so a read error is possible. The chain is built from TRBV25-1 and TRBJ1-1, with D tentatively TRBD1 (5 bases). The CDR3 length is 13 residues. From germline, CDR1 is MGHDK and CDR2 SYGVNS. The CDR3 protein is CASSEEGRDRADF. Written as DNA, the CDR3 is TGTGCCAGCAGTGAAGAGGGGAGGGACCGGGCAGACTTT.

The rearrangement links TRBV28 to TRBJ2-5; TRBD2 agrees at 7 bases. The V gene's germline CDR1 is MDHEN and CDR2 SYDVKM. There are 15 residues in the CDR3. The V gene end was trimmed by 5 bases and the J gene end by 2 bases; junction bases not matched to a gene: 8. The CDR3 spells CASSPPTGGQETQYF. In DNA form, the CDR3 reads TGTGCCAGCAGTCCTCCGACGGGGGGACAAGAGACCCAGTACTTC.

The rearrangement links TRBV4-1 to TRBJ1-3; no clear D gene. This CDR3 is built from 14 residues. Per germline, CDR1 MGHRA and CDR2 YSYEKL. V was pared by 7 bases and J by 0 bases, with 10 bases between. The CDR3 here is CASTPVGSGNTIYF. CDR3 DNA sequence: TGCGCCAGCACCCCAGTGGGCTCTGGAAACACCATATATTTT.

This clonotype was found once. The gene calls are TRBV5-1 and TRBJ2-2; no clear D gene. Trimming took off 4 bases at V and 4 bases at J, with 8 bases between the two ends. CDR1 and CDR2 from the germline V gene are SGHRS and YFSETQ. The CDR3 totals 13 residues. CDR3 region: CASSEASTGELFF. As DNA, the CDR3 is TGCGCCAGCAGCGAGGCTAGCACCGGGGAGCTGTTTTTT.

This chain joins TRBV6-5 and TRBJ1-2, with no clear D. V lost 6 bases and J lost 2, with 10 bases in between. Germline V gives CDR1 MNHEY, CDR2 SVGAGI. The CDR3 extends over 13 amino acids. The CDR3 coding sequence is TGTGCCAGCAGACTCCCGGGGAACTATGGCTACACCTTC. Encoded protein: CASRLPGNYGYTF.

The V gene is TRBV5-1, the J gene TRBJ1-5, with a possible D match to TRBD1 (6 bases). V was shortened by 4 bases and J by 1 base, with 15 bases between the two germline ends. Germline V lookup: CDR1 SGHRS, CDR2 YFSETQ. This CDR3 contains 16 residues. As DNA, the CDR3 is TGCGCCAGCAGCGAGGGGGATGGGGGGAGCAATCAGCCCCAGCATTTT. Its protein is CASSEGDGGSNQPQHF.

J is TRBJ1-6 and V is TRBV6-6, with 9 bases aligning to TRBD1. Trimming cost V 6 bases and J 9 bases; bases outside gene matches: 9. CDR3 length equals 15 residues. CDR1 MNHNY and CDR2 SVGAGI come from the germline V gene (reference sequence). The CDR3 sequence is CASRSPGTGSSPLHF. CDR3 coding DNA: TGTGCCAGCAGGTCTCCCGGGACAGGGAGTTCACCCCTCCACTTT.

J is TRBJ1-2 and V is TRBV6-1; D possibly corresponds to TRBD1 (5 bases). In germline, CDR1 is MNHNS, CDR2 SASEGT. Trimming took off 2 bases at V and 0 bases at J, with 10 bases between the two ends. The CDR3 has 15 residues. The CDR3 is CASSEFTGPNYGYTF. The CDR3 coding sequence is TGTGCCAGCAGTGAATTTACAGGTCCTAACTATGGCTACACCTTC.

The CDR3 is CASRLAGQGAAGANVLTF. In DNA form, the CDR3 reads TGTGCCAGCAGACTAGCGGGACAGGGGGCTGCTGGGGCCAACGTCCTGACTTTC. The chain has TRBV27 and TRBJ2-6; 12 nucleotides align to TRBD1. Germline CDR1 is MNHEY and CDR2 is SMNVEV (reference sequence). Unmatched junction bases numbered 8, after V lost 6 bases and J lost 2 bases. This CDR3 is built from 18 residues.

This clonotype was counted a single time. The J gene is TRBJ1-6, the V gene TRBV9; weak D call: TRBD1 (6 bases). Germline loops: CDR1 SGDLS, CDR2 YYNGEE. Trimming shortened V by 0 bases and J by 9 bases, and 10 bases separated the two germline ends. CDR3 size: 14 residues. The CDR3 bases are TGTGCCAGCAGCGTAGGGCAGGGGTCTTCACCCCTCCACTTT. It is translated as CASSVGQGSSPLHF.

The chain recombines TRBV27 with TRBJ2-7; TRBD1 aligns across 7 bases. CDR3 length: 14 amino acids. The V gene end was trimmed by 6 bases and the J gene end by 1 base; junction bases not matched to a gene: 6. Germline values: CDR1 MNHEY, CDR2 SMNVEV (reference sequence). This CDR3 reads CASRRTGGSYEQYF. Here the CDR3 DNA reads TGTGCCAGCAGGAGGACAGGAGGATCCTACGAGCAGTACTTC.

The CDR3 is CASSQAELGAQYF. Written as DNA, the CDR3 is TGCGCCAGCAGCCAGGCGGAATTAGGTGCGCAGTATTTT. The rearrangement links TRBV4-1 to TRBJ2-3; D ambiguous. There are 13 residues in the CDR3. V lost 3 bases and J lost 10, with 14 bases in between. Germline V gene sequence: CDR1 MGHRA, CDR2 YSYEKL.

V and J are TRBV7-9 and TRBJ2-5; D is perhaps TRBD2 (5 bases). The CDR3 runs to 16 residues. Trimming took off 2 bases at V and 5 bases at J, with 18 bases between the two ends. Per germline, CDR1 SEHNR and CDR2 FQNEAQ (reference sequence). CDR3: CASSLPNRQRGETQYF. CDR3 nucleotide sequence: TGTGCCAGCAGCTTACCAAACAGACAACGCGGGGAGACCCAGTACTTC.

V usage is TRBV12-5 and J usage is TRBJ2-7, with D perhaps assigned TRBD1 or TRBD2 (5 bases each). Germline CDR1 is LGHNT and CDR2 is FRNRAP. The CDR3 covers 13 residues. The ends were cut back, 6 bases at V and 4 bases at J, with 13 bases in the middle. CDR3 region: CASGPRDGYEQYF. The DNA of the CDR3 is TGTGCTAGTGGCCCCAGGGACGGGTACGAGCAGTACTTC.